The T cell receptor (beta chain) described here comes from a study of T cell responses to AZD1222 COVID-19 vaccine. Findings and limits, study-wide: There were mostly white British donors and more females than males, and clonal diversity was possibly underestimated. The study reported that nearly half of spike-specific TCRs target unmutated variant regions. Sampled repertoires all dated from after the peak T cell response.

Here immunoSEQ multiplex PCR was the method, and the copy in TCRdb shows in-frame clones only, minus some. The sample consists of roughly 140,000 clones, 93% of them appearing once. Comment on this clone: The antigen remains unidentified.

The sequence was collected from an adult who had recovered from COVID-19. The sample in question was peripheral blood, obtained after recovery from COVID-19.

CDR3 coding DNA: TGCAGCGTTGATTATGACAGGGGAGGTGAGCAGTTCTTC. This codes for CSVDYDRGGEQFF. The chain joins TRBV29-1 to TRBJ2-1; 8 nucleotides line up with TRBD1. From germline, CDR1 is SQVTM and CDR2 ANQGSEA. Trimming took 3 bases from V and 9 from J; bases not matched to a gene: 7. The CDR3 loop spans 13 amino acids.